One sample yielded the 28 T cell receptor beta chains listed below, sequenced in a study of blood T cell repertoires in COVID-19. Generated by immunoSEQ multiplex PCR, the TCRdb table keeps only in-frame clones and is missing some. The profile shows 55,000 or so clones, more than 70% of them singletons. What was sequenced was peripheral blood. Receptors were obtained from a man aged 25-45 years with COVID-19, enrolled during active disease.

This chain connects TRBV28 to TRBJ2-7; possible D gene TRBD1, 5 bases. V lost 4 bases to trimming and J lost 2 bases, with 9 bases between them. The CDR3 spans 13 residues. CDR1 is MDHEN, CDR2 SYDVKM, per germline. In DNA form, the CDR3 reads TGTGCCAGCAGTTCCAGGGTGGCCTACGAGCAGTACTTC. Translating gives CASSSRVAYEQYF.

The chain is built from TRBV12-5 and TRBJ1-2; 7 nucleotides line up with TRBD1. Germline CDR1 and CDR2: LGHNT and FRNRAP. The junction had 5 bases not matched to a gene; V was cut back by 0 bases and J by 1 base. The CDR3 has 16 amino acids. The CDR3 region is CASGLVRGDSNYGYTF. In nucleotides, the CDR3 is TGTGCTAGTGGTTTGGTGCGTGGGGACAGTAACTATGGCTACACCTTC.

CDR3 residues: CASSQWDSRETQYF. DNA for the CDR3: TGCGCCAGCAGCCAGTGGGACTCCAGAGAGACCCAGTACTTC. The chain carries TRBV4-1 and TRBJ2-5, with D maybe TRBD2 (6 bases). Germline CDR1 and CDR2: MGHRA and YSYEKL. This CDR3 spans 14 amino acids. V lost 3 bases and J lost 4, with 12 bases in between.

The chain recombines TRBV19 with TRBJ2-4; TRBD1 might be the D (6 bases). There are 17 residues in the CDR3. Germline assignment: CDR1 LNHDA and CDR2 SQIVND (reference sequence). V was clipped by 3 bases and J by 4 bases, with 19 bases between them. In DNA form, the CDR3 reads TGTGCCAGTAGTATCGCCCTGCACCGGGACACAAAAAACATTCAGTACTTC. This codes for CASSIALHRDTKNIQYF.

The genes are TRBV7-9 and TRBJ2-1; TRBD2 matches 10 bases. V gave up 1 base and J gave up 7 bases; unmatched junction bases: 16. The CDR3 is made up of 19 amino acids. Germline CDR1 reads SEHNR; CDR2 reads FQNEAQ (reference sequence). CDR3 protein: CASSLVRYFTSGTGNEQFF. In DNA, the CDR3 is TGTGCCAGCAGCTTAGTACGATATTTCACTAGCGGGACGGGGAATGAGCAGTTCTTC.

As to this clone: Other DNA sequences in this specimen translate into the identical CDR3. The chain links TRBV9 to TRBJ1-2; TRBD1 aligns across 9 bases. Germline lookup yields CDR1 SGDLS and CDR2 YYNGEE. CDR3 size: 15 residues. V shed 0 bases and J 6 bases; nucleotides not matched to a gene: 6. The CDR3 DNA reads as TGTGCCAGCAGCGTAGAGGGGACAGGGTGGGATGGCTACACCTTC. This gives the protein CASSVEGTGWDGYTF.

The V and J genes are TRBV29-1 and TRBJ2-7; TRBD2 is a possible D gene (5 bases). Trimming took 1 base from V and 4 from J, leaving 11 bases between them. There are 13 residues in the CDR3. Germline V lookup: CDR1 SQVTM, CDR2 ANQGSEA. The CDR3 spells CSVEGSGGYEQYF. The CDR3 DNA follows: TGCAGCGTTGAAGGGTCTGGCGGGTACGAGCAGTACTTC.

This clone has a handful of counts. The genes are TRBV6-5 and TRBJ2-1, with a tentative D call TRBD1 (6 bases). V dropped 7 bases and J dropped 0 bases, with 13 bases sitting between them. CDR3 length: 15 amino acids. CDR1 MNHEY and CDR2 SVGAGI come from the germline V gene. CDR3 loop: CASTTQGSSYNEQFF. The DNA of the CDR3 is TGTGCCAGCACGACCCAGGGGAGCTCCTACAATGAGCAGTTCTTC.

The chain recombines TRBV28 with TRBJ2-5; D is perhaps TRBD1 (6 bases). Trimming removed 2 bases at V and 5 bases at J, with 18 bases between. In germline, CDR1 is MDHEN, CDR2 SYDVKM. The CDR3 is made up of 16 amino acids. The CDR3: CASSLTWTVSWETQYF. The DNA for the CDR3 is TGTGCCAGCAGTTTAACCTGGACAGTGTCTTGGGAGACCCAGTACTTC.

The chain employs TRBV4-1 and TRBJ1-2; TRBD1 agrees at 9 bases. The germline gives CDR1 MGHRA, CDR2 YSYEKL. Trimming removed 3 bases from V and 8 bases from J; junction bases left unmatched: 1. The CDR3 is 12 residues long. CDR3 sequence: CASSQGTGGYTF. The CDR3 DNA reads TGCGCCAGCAGCCAGGGGACAGGGGGCTACACCTTC.

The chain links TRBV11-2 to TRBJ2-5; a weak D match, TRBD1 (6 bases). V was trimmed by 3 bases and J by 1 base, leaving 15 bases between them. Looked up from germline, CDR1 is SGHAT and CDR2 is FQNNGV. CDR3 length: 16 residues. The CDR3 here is CASSLGAVGTQETQYF. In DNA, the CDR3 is TGTGCCAGCAGCTTGGGGGCAGTCGGGACCCAAGAGACCCAGTACTTC.

The CDR3 loop is CAWSVPGQYNEQFF. In nucleotides, the CDR3 is TGTGCCTGGAGTGTACCGGGACAATACAATGAGCAGTTCTTC. The genes are TRBV30 and TRBJ2-1; D possibly corresponds to TRBD1 (6 bases). CDR1 is GTSNPN, CDR2 SVGIG, per germline (reference sequence). CDR3 length: 14 amino acids. V dropped 0 bases and J dropped 4 bases, with 10 bases sitting between them.

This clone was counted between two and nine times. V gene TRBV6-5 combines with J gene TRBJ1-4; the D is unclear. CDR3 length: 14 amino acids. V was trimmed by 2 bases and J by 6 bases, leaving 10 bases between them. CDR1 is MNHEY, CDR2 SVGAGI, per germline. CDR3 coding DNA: TGTGCCAGCAGTTACAAGCCGAGGGATGAAAAACTGTTTTTT. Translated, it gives CASSYKPRDEKLFF.

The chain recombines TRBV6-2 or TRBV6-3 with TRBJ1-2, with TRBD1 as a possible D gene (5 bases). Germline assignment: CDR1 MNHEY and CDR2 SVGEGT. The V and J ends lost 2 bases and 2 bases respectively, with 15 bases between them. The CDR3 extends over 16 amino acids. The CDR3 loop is CASSYGGDRRNYGYTF. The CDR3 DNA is TGTGCCAGCAGTTACGGCGGAGACAGAAGAAACTATGGCTACACCTTC.

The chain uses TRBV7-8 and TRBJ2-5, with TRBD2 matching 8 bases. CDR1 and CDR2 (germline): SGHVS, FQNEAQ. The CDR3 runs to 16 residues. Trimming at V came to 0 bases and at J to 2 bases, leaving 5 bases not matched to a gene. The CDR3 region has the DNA TGTGCCAGCAGCTTAGCCGGGACTAGTTTTCAAGAGACCCAGTACTTC. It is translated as CASSLAGTSFQETQYF.

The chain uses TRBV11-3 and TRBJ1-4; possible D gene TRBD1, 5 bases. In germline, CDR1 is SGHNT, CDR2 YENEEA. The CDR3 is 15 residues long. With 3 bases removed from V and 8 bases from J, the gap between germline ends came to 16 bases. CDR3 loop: CASSFSSRGKEKLFF. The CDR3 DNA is TGTGCCAGCAGCTTCTCGTCCCGGGGGAAAGAAAAACTGTTTTTT.

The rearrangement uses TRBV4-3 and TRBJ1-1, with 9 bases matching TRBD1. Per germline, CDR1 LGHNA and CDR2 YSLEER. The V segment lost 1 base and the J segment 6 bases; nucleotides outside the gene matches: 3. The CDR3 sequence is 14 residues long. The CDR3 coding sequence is TGCGCCAGCAGCCAAGGACAGGGGGTACCTGAAGCTTTCTTT. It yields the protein CASSQGQGVPEAFF.

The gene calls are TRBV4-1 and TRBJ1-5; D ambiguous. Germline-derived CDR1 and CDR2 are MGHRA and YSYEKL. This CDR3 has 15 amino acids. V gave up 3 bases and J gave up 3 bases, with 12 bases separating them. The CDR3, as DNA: TGCGCCAGCAGCCACGGGAGGAGGAACAATCAGCCCCAGCATTTT. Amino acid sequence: CASSHGRRNNQPQHF.

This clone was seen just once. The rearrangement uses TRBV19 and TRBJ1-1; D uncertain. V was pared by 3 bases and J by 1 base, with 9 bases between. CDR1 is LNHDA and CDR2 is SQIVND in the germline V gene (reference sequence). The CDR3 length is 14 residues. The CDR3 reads CASSILPGNTEAFF. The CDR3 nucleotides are TGTGCCAGTAGTATTCTCCCAGGGAACACTGAAGCTTTCTTT.

This chain's CDR3 is CASSSPAGVYEQYF. CDR3 nucleotide sequence: TGTGCCAGCAGCTCTCCAGCGGGGGTCTACGAGCAGTACTTC. The genes are TRBV7-2 and TRBJ2-7; 8 nucleotides agree with TRBD2. Germline CDR1 SGHTA, CDR2 FQGNSA. V lost 4 bases, J lost 3 bases, and 5 bases stayed unmatched. The CDR3 covers 14 residues. Together with reference TRBV7-2 and TRBJ2-7, the CDR3 gives the full variable domain: GAGVSQSPSNKVTEKGKDVELRCDPISGHTALYWYRQSLGQGLEFLIYFQGNSAPDKSGLPSDRFSAERTGGSVSTLTIQRTQQEDSAVYLCASSSPAGVYEQYFGPGTRLTVT.

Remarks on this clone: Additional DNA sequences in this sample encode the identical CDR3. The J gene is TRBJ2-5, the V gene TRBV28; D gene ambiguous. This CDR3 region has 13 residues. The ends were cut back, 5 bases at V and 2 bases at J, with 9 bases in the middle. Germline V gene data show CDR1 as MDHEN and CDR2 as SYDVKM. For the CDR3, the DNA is TGTGCCAGCAGTCCGGGTTATCAAGAGACCCAGTACTTC. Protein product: CASSPGYQETQYF. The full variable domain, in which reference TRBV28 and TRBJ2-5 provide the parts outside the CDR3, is DVKVTQSSRYLVKRTGEKVFLECVQDMDHENMFWYRQDPGLGLRLIYFSYDVKMKEKGDIPEGYSVSREKKERFSLILESASTNQTSMYLCASSPGYQETQYFGPGTRLLVL.

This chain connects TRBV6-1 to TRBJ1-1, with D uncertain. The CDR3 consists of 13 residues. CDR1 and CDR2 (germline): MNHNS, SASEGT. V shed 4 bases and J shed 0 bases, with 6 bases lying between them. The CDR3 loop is CASSVAMNTEAFF. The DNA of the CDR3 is TGTGCCAGCAGTGTAGCTATGAACACTGAAGCTTTCTTT.

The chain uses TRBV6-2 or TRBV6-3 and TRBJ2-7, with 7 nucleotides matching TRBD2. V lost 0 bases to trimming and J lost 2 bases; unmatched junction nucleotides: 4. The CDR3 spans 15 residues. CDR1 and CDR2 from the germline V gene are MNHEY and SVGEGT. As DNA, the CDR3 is TGTGCCAGCAGTTACTCAGCGGGGACCACCTACGAGCAGTACTTC. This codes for CASSYSAGTTYEQYF.

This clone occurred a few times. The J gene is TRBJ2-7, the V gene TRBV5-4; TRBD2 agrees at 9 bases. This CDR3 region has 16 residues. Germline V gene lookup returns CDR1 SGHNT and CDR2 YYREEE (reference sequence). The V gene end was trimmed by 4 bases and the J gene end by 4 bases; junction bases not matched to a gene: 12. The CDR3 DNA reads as TGTGCCAGCAGCCGCGACCGCACTAGCGGGCTATACGAGCAGTACTTC. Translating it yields CASSRDRTSGLYEQYF.

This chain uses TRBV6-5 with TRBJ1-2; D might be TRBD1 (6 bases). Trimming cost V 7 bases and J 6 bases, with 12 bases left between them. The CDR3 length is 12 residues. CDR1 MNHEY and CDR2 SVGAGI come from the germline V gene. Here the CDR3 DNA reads TGTGCCAGCACACAGGGAGTGAATGGCTACACCTTC. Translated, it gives CASTQGVNGYTF.

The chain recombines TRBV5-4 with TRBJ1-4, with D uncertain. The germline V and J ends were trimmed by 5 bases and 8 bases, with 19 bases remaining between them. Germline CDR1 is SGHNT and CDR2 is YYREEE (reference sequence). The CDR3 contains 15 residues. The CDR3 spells CASSPLPPGEEKLFF. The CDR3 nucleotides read TGTGCCAGCAGTCCACTCCCCCCCGGGGAGGAAAAACTGTTTTTT.

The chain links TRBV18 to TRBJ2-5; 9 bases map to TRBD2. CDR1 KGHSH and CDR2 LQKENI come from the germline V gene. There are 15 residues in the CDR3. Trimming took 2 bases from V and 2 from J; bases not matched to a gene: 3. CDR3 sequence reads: CASSPAGGIQETQYF. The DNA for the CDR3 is TGTGCCAGCTCACCAGCGGGAGGGATACAAGAGACCCAGTACTTC.

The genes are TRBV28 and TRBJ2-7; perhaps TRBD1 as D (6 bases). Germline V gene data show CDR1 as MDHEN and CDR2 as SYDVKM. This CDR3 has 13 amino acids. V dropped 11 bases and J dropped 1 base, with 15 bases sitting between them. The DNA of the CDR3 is TGTGCCGGTCAGGGGTGGAGGTCCTACGAGCAGTACTTC. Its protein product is CAGQGWRSYEQYF.